The 21 T cell receptor beta chains below all came from one sample that was sequenced in a study of regulatory T cells in long-lasting Graves disease. Regarding time point: newly diagnosed GD, antithyroid drugs for less than 3 months. The TCR library was prepared using RNA isolated from PBMCs. Relying on iRepertoire HTBI primers and Arm-PCR of CDR3 regions, the team built TCR beta libraries. Each CDR3 protein is one row after TCRdb ran MiXCR on the multiplex PCR reads. The sample has under 800,000 distinct CDR3 sequences, 15% to 20% seen once. This sample also appeared in a second study, on T cells in Graves' hyperthyroidism and ophthalmopathy.

The sample was peripheral blood mononuclear cells (PBMCs), taken at new diagnosis, from a patient treated with antithyroid drugs. The source is a woman under 40 with Graves disease.

The V and J genes are TRBV19 and TRBJ2-7, with D unresolved. This CDR3 comprises 15 residues. With 1 base removed from V and 0 bases from J, the gap between germline ends came to 10 bases. Germline V gene sequence: CDR1 LNHDA, CDR2 SQIVND (reference sequence). CDR3 residues: CASSIAPSSSYEQYF. In DNA form, the CDR3 reads TGTGCCAGTAGTATAGCTCCGTCGAGCTCCTACGAGCAGTACTTC.

This clonotype was seen many times. This chain joins TRBV20-1 and TRBJ1-6, with D possibly matching TRBD1 (5 bases). Germline loops: CDR1 DFQATT, CDR2 SNEGSKA (reference sequence). With 3 bases removed from V and 7 bases from J, the gap between germline ends came to 10 bases. This CDR3 region has 13 residues. The CDR3 sequence: CSARGRDNSPLHF. The CDR3 nucleotides are TGCAGTGCTAGGGGGAGGGACAATTCACCCCTCCACTTT.

Many counts were recorded for this clonotype. The chain combines TRBV28 with TRBJ1-5, with D possibly matching TRBD1 (5 bases). Trimming shortened V by 3 bases and J by 8 bases, and 14 bases separated the two germline ends. This CDR3 is built from 14 residues. Germline V gene data show CDR1 as MDHEN and CDR2 as SYDVKM. CDR3 nucleotides: TGTGCCAGCAGTTTTTCGCACGGGGGGAAGCCCCAGCATTTT. Protein product: CASSFSHGGKPQHF.

This sequence joins TRBV20-1 and TRBJ2-4, with 7 bases aligning to TRBD1. V was pared by 5 bases and J by 4 bases, with 5 bases of the junction left unmatched. Germline loops: CDR1 DFQATT, CDR2 SNEGSKA (reference sequence). The length of the CDR3 is 13 residues. CDR3 residues: CSASGTAKNIQYF. The CDR3 DNA sequence: TGCAGTGCTTCCGGGACAGCGAAAAACATTCAGTACTTC.

At least ten counts were recorded for this clonotype. The chain is built from TRBV7-9 and TRBJ2-1; D uncertain. Trimming took 1 base from V and 6 from J, leaving 7 bases between them. The germline gives CDR1 SEHNR, CDR2 FQNEAQ (reference sequence). The CDR3 covers 13 residues. DNA of the CDR3: TGTGCCAGCAGCTTAGTCAGAGGCAATGAGCAGTTCTTC. Residues: CASSLVRGNEQFF.

This clonotype was seen at least ten times. V and J are TRBV7-8 and TRBJ1-2, with TRBD1 identical over 10 bases. This CDR3 is 14 amino acids long. V lost 3 bases and J lost 5; bases outside the gene matches: 3. Germline V lookup: CDR1 SGHVS, CDR2 FQNEAQ. The CDR3 here is CASSFGGQGYGYTF. The DNA for the CDR3 is TGTGCCAGCAGCTTCGGGGGACAGGGGTATGGCTACACCTTC.

The table lists this clonotype with a few counts. The rearrangement uses TRBV7-2 and TRBJ2-1, with 8 bases that match TRBD2. Trimming removed 2 bases from V and 9 bases from J; junction bases left unmatched: 12. CDR1 and CDR2 (germline): SGHTA, FQGNSA. The CDR3 has 16 amino acids. CDR3 loop: CASSLMFRGGTSEQFF. The CDR3 nucleotides are TGTGCCAGCAGCTTAATGTTTCGGGGGGGGACGAGTGAGCAGTTCTTC.

In this sample, this clonotype turned up many times. The gene calls are TRBV25-1 and TRBJ1-4, with a tentative D call TRBD1 (5 bases). The V gene lost 7 bases and the J gene lost 7 bases, with 16 bases spanning the gap. The germline V gene encodes CDR1 MGHDK and CDR2 SYGVNS. The CDR3 is made up of 14 amino acids. In nucleotides, the CDR3 is TGTGCCAGCAACCGACAAGGGGAAAGTGAAAAACTGTTTTTT. Translating it yields CASNRQGESEKLFF.

This clonotype was recorded at least ten times. V is TRBV10-3 and J is TRBJ2-3; TRBD2 agrees at 11 bases. The CDR3 consists of 15 residues. V was pared by 5 bases and J by 3 bases, with 4 bases of the junction left unmatched. Germline V lookup: CDR1 ENHRY, CDR2 SYGVKD. The CDR3 region is CAISHTSGSTDTQYF. In DNA form, the CDR3 reads TGTGCCATCAGTCATACTAGCGGGAGTACAGATACGCAGTATTTT.

J is TRBJ2-1 and V is TRBV20-1; 7 bases match TRBD2. Germline CDR1 is DFQATT and CDR2 is SNEGSKA (reference sequence). The CDR3 is 18 amino acids. The ends lost 0 bases at V and 1 base at J; junction bases unmatched: 12. The CDR3 protein is CSARDRLAHGVSYNEQFF. The CDR3 nucleotides read TGCAGTGCTAGAGATCGACTAGCACATGGCGTTTCCTACAATGAGCAGTTCTTC.

The chain is built from TRBV5-8 and TRBJ2-2; tentatively, D is TRBD2 (6 bases). The ends were cut back, 0 bases at V and 4 bases at J, with 16 bases in the middle. There are 17 residues in the CDR3. The germline V gene has CDR1 SGHTS and CDR2 YDEGEE. The CDR3 region is CASSLGTLGGITGELFF. CDR3 in DNA: TGTGCCAGCAGCTTGGGCACCCTAGGAGGGATCACCGGGGAGCTGTTTTTT.

The chain links TRBV10-3 to TRBJ2-7, with D perhaps TRBD1 or TRBD2 (7 bases each). V gave up 9 bases and J gave up 2 bases, with 35 bases separating them. Germline V gives CDR1 ENHRY, CDR2 SYGVKD. CDR3 length equals 20 residues. The CDR3 region has the DNA TGTGCCATTATTAAGACAGGGTTTTTTTGCGGGAGCGGAGTCCCCTACGAGCAGTACTTC. Amino acid sequence: CAIIKTGFFCGSGVPYEQYF.

This clonotype was found a few times. This rearrangement joins TRBV11-2 to TRBJ2-7; no reliable D call. This CDR3 contains 15 residues. Germline V gene lookup returns CDR1 SGHAT and CDR2 FQNNGV. The germline V and J ends were trimmed by 4 bases and 0 bases, with 13 bases remaining between them. DNA of the CDR3: TGTGCCAGCAGCTCCTCATCGGTCGGCTCCTACGAGCAGTACTTC. Encoded protein: CASSSSSVGSYEQYF.

This chain connects TRBV4-2 to TRBJ2-3; D unclear. CDR1 is LGHNA, CDR2 YNFKEQ, per germline. This CDR3 has 15 amino acids. The V end lost 3 bases, the J end lost 2 bases, and 12 bases lay between the germline ends. The CDR3 here is CASSHSPEITDTQYF. For the CDR3, the DNA is TGTGCCAGCAGCCACAGTCCAGAAATCACAGATACGCAGTATTTT.

The chain couples TRBV6-5 to TRBJ1-5, with D tentatively TRBD1 (6 bases). This CDR3 has 16 amino acids. V lost 3 bases and J lost 7, with 19 bases in between. In germline, CDR1 is MNHEY, CDR2 SVGAGI. The CDR3 loop reads CASSYGVDRPGQPQHF. CDR3 nucleotides: TGTGCCAGCAGTTATGGGGTGGACAGACCGGGCCAGCCCCAGCATTTT.

As concerns this clonotype: Since a much larger clone is just one base distant, this may be a read error. The chain has TRBV5-1 and TRBJ2-1; weak D call: TRBD1 (5 bases). Per the germline V gene, CDR1 is SGHRS and CDR2 is YFSETQ. The CDR3 is 18 amino acids. CDR3 DNA: TGCGCCAGCAGCTTGGAAGGGGTCTACCTAAACTCCCACAATGAGCAGTTCTTC. It is translated as CASSLEGVYLNSHNEQFF.

Many counts were recorded for this clonotype. The V and J genes are TRBV28 and TRBJ1-2; D uncertain. This CDR3 has 13 residues. The germline V gene has CDR1 MDHEN and CDR2 SYDVKM. Trimming cost V 6 bases and J 4 bases, with 12 bases left between them. The CDR3 nucleotides read TGTGCCAGCAGGGCACCCGGGATCTATGGCTACACCTTC. Translated: CASRAPGIYGYTF.

This clonotype was seen at least ten times. The V gene is TRBV28, the J gene TRBJ2-3; 12 nucleotides agree with TRBD2. Germline trimming cut 7 bases from V and 0 bases from J; bases unmatched to any gene: 8. The CDR3 has 17 residues. In germline, CDR1 is MDHEN, CDR2 SYDVKM. CDR3 coding DNA: TGTGCCAGCAACCTCGGGACTAGCGGGCCTAGCACAGATACGCAGTATTTT. This encodes CASNLGTSGPSTDTQYF.

The genes are TRBV28 and TRBJ2-7; 9 bases line up with TRBD2. The CDR3 length is 15 residues. Trimming cost V 6 bases and J 4 bases; bases outside gene matches: 10. Germline assignment: CDR1 MDHEN and CDR2 SYDVKM. The CDR3 DNA reads TGTGCCAGCAGACTTAGCGGGAGTTCGCCTTACGAGCAGTACTTC. This translates into CASRLSGSSPYEQYF.

The chain employs TRBV6-1 and TRBJ2-2; TRBD1 matches at 8 bases. Trimming at V came to 5 bases and at J to 6 bases, leaving 5 bases not matched to a gene. Germline lookup yields CDR1 MNHNS and CDR2 SASEGT. The CDR3 has 14 amino acids. The CDR3 DNA is TGTGCCAGCAGTAAGCAGGGGGCGGCCGGGGAGCTGTTTTTT. Translating it yields CASSKQGAAGELFF.

This clonotype was detected ten times or more. The chain recombines TRBV11-2 with TRBJ2-1, with D unresolved. CDR1 is SGHAT and CDR2 is FQNNGV in the germline V gene. V was trimmed by 2 bases and J by 7 bases, leaving 6 bases between them. The CDR3 is made up of 12 amino acids. CDR3 in amino acids: CASSLTANEQFF. In DNA, the CDR3 is TGTGCCAGCAGCTTAACGGCTAATGAGCAGTTCTTC. The entire variable domain, with the rest obtained from reference TRBV11-2 and TRBJ2-1, is as follows: EAGVAQSPRYKIIEKRQSVAFWCNPISGHATLYWYQQILGQGPKLLIQFQNNGVVDDSQLPKDRFSAERLKGVDSTLKIQPAKLEDSAVYLCASSLTANEQFFGPGTRLTVL.